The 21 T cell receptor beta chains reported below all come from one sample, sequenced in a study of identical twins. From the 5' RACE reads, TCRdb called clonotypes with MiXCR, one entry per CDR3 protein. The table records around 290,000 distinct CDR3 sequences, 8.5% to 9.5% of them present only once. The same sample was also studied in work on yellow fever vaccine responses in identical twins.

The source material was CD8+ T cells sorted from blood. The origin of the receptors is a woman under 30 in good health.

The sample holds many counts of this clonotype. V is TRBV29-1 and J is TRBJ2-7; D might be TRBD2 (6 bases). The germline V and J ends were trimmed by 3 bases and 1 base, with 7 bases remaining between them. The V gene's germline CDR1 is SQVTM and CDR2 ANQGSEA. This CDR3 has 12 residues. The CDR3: CSVEGLSYEQYF. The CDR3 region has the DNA TGCAGCGTTGAGGGACTGTCCTACGAGCAGTACTTC.

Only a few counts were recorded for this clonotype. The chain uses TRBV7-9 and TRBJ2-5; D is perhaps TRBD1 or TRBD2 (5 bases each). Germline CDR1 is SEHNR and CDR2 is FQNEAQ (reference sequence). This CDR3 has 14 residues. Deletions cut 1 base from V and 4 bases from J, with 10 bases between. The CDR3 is CASSLVDSGETQYF. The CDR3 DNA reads TGTGCCAGCAGCTTAGTAGACAGCGGAGAGACCCAGTACTTC. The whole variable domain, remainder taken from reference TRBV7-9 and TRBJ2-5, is DTGVSQNPRHKITKRGQNVTFRCDPISEHNRLYWYRQTLGQGPEFLTYFQNEAQLEKSRLLSDRFSAERPKGSFSTLEIQRTEQGDSAMYLCASSLVDSGETQYFGPGTRLLVL.

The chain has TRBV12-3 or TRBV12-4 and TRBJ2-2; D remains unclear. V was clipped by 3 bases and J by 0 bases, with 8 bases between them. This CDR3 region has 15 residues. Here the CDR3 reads CASSFLRPNTGELFF. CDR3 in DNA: TGTGCCAGCAGTTTCTTACGGCCGAACACCGGGGAGCTGTTTTTT.

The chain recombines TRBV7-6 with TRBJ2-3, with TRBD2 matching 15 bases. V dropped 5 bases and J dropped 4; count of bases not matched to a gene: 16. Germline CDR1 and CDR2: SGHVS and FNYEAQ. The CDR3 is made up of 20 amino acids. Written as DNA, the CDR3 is TGTGCCAGCAGCCACAAGCCAGGACTAGCGGGAGGGCCAGTGGCAGATACGCAGTATTTT. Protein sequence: CASSHKPGLAGGPVADTQYF.

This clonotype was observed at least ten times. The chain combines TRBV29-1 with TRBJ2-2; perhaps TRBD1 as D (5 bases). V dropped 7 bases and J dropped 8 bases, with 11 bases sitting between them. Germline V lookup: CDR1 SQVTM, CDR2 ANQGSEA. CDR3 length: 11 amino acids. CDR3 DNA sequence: TGCAGCGGCCTAGGGGCGGGGGAGCTGTTTTTT. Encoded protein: CSGLGAGELFF.

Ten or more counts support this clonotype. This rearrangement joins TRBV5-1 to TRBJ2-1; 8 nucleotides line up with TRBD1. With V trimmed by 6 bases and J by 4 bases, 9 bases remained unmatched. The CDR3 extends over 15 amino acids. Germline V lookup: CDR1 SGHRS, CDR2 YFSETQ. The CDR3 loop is CASTLGQGLYNEQFF. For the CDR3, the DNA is TGCGCCAGCACACTTGGACAGGGCCTTTACAATGAGCAGTTCTTC.

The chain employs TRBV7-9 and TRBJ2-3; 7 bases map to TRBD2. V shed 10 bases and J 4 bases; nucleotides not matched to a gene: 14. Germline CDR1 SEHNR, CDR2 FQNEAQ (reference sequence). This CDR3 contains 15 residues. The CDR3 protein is CAIPRRGGGADTQYF. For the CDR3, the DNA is TGTGCCATCCCTAGGCGCGGCGGGGGTGCAGATACGCAGTATTTT.

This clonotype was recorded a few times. The CDR3 here is CSAEMDGTDDEQYF. CDR3 DNA: TGCAGTGCTGAAATGGACGGAACCGACGACGAGCAGTACTTC. This sequence joins TRBV20-1 and TRBJ2-7; D call uncertain. Germline V gives CDR1 DFQATT, CDR2 SNEGSKA (reference sequence). V gave up 5 bases and J gave up 5 bases, with 19 bases separating them. This CDR3 is 14 amino acids long.

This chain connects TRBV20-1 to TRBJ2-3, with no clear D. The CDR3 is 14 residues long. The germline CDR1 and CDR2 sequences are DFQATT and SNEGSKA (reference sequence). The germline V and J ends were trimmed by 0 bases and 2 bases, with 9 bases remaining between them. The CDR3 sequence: CSAREGWVTDTQYF. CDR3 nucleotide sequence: TGCAGTGCTAGAGAAGGGTGGGTCACAGATACGCAGTATTTT.

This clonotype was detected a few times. The DNA for the CDR3 is TGTGCCATCAGTGGCGGACTAGCGGGAGACGCCGTCGAGACCCAGTACTTC. Translated, it gives CAISGGLAGDAVETQYF. The chain employs TRBV10-3 and TRBJ2-5; 13 bases are shared with TRBD2. Germline CDR1 reads ENHRY; CDR2 reads SYGVKD. The CDR3 runs to 17 residues. J lost 5 bases, V lost 4 bases, and 10 bases had no gene match.

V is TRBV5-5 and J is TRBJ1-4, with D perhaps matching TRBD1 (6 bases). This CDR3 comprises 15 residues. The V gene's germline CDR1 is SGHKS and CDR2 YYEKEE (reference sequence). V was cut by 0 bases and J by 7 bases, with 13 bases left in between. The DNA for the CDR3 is TGTGCCAGCAGCTTGGAGGGGGACCTCTGTGAAAAACTGTTTTTT. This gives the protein CASSLEGDLCEKLFF.

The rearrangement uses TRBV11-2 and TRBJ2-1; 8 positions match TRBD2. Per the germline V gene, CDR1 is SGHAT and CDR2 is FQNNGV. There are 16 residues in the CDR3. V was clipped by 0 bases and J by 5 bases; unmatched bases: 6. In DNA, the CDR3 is TGTGCCAGCAGCTTAGAACGCGGGGGGACACACAATGAGCAGTTCTTC. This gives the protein CASSLERGGTHNEQFF. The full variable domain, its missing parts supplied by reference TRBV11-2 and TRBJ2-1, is EAGVAQSPRYKIIEKRQSVAFWCNPISGHATLYWYQQILGQGPKLLIQFQNNGVVDDSQLPKDRFSAERLKGVDSTLKIQPAKLEDSAVYLCASSLERGGTHNEQFFGPGTRLTVL.

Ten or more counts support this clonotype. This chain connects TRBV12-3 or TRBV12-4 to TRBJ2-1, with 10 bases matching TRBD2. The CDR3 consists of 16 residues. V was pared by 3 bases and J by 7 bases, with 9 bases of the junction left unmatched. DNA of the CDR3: TGTGCCAGCAGTTTCTGGCTAGCGGGAGAAAGGAATGAGCAGTTCTTC. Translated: CASSFWLAGERNEQFF.

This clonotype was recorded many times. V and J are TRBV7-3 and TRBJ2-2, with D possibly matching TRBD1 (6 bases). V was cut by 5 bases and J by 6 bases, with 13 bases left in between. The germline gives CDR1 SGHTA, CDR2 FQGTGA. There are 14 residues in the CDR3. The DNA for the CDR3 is TGTGCCAGCAGCCCACTACAGGGCTCCGGGGAGCTGTTTTTT. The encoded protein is CASSPLQGSGELFF.

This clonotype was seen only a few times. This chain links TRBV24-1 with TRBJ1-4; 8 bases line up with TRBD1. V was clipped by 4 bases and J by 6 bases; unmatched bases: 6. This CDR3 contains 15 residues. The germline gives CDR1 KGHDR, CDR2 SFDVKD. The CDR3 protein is CATSDRTGRDEKLFF. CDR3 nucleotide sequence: TGTGCCACCAGTGACCGGACAGGGAGGGATGAAAAACTGTTTTTT.

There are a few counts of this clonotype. The CDR3: CAISDHEGLGEQYF. The CDR3 DNA reads as TGTGCCATCAGTGACCACGAGGGCCTCGGCGAGCAGTACTTC. The chain links TRBV10-3 to TRBJ2-7, with D perhaps TRBD2 (5 bases). V lost 3 bases and J 6 bases, leaving 15 bases between the germline ends. The germline V gene has CDR1 ENHRY and CDR2 SYGVKD. The CDR3 extends over 14 amino acids.

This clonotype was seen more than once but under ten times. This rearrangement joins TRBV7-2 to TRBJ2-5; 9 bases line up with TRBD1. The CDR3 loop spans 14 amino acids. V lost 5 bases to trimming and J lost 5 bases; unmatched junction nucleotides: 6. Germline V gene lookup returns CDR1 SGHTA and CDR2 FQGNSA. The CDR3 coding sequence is TGTGCCAGCAGCCCACAGGGGGCTGTCGAGACCCAGTACTTC. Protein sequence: CASSPQGAVETQYF. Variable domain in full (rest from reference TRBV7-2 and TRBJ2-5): GAGVSQSPSNKVTEKGKDVELRCDPISGHTALYWYRQSLGQGLEFLIYFQGNSAPDKSGLPSDRFSAERTGGSVSTLTIQRTQQEDSAVYLCASSPQGAVETQYFGPGTRLLVL.

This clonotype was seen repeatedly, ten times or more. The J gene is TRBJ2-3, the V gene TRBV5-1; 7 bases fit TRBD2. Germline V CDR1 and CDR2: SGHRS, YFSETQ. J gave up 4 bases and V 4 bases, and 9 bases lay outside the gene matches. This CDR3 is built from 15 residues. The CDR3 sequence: CASSPSSGAPDTQYF. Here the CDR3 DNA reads TGCGCCAGCAGCCCCTCCAGCGGGGCGCCAGATACGCAGTATTTT.

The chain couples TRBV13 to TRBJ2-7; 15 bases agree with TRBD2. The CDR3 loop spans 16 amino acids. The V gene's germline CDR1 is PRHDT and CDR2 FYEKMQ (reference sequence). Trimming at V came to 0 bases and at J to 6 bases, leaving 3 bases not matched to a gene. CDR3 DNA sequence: TGTGCCAGCAGCTTAGGCGGGACTAGCGGGAGGCCCGAGCAGTACTTC. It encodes CASSLGGTSGRPEQYF.

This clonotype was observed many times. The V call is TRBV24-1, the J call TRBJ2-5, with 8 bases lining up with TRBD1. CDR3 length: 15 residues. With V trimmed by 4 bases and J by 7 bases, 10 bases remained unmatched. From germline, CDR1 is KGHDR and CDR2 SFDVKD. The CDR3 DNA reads TGTGCCACCAGTGACCTAGGGACAGGTCGGGGGACCCAGTACTTC. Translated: CATSDLGTGRGTQYF.

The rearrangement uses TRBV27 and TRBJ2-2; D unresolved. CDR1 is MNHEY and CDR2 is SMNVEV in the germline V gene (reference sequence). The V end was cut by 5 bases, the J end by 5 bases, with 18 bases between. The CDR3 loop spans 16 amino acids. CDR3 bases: TGTGCCAGCAGTCCTAGGGCAGGAATTGGAACCGGGGAGCTGTTTTTT. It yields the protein CASSPRAGIGTGELFF.